This T cell receptor (beta chain) was documented in a study of vaccination effects on CD4 cells after COVID-19. The wider study: The researchers cultured approximately 2 million PBMC per well with approximately 11 IU/ml IL-2 and approximately 9.9 ug/ml peptides.

This clone was counted a few times. Its specificity is not known. The protocol was immunoSEQ multiplex PCR, while the TCRdb copy is restricted to in-frame clones and leaves out a portion. The sample has roughly 56,000 clones, about 74% seen once. The CDR3 consists of 13 residues. The germline V gene has CDR1 WNHNN and CDR2 SYGVQD (reference sequence). Germline trimming cut 9 bases from V and 3 bases from J; bases unmatched to any gene: 7. Cultured cells yielded isolated CD4+ T cells after 10 days. Vaccinated participants had no history of SARS-CoV-2 infection and tested negative for nucleocapsid antibodies. At days 3 and 7, half of the medium was exchanged for IL-2 medium.

The TCR comes from a human donor who received a COVID-19 vaccine. Material: CD4+ T cells from PBMCs cultured without peptide, obtained before COVID-19 vaccination. The V and J genes are TRBV10-1 and TRBJ1-1; 7 positions match TRBD1. The CDR3 nucleotides read TGCGCCAGACCGACAGGGAGGGACACTGAAGCTTTCTTT. Its protein is CARPTGRDTEAFF.